A single sample gave rise to the 9 T cell receptor beta chains below, sequenced in a study of spatial heterogeneity in lung cancer. Findings and caveats of the study: Counts of expanded intratumoral alpha and beta TCRs tracked tumor mutation counts.

TCRdb reprocessed the 5' RACE reads with MiXCR, giving one entry per CDR3 protein. The table shows 3,500 to 4,500 distinct CDR3 sequences, with 6% to 6.5% occurring only once. No antigen has been assigned to these receptors. Time point specified: sample taken at primary tumor resection. This specimen was lung tumor tissue, taken at surgery. The source is a male donor with early-stage non-small cell lung cancer.

Sample share makes this clonotype medium-sized. The gene calls are TRBV2 and TRBJ1-6, with no clear D. Germline CDR1 and CDR2: SNHLY and FYNNEI. This CDR3 comprises 14 residues. With 4 bases removed from V and 0 bases from J, the gap between germline ends came to 4 bases. The CDR3 DNA is TGTGCCAGCAGTGGGAGCTCCTATAATTCACCCCTCCACTTT. It codes for CASSGSSYNSPLHF.

In this sample, this clonotype is medium-sized. The chain links TRBV27 to TRBJ1-1; D may be TRBD1 (6 bases). Germline CDR1 and CDR2: MNHEY and SMNVEV (reference sequence). This CDR3 has 16 residues. V lost 3 bases and J lost 1, with 15 bases in between. In DNA form, the CDR3 reads TGTGCCAGCAGTTTTTCGTCAGGGGCAGGGAACACTGAAGCTTTCTTT. Protein sequence: CASSFSSGAGNTEAFF.

This clonotype is judged medium-sized. The rearrangement uses TRBV5-1 and TRBJ2-3; 7 nucleotides align to TRBD1. CDR1 SGHRS and CDR2 YFSETQ come from the germline V gene. With V trimmed by 3 bases and J by 0 bases, 7 bases remained unmatched. There are 16 residues in the CDR3. The CDR3 nucleotides read TGCGCCAGCAGCTCCCAGGGGGTTTTAAGCACAGATACGCAGTATTTT. Translating it yields CASSSQGVLSTDTQYF.

By sample share, this clonotype is medium-sized. This chain links TRBV7-2 with TRBJ2-7, with D tentatively TRBD1 (6 bases). Trimming shortened V by 8 bases and J by 0 bases, and 14 bases separated the two germline ends. This CDR3 region has 14 residues. CDR1 is SGHTA, CDR2 FQGNSA, per germline. The CDR3 nucleotides read TGTGCCAGCCAACAGGGCCCAAGCTCCTACGAGCAGTACTTC. Translation: CASQQGPSSYEQYF.

This clonotype came up many times. The V gene is TRBV12-3 or TRBV12-4, the J gene TRBJ1-5, with D uncertain. The CDR3 is 12 residues long. Trimming cost V 4 bases and J 8 bases, with 9 bases left between them. Here the CDR3 DNA reads TGTGCCAGCAGTTGGACGTTGGAGCCCCAGCATTTT. Amino acid sequence: CASSWTLEPQHF.

This clonotype has just a few counts. The rearrangement uses TRBV30 and TRBJ2-5; no reliable D call. Germline V gene lookup returns CDR1 GTSNPN and CDR2 SVGIG (reference sequence). V dropped 2 bases and J dropped 3 bases, with 10 bases sitting between them. This CDR3 comprises 13 residues. The DNA of the CDR3 is TGTGCCTGGAGTCAATTACCTAAAGAGACCCAGTACTTC. Its protein product is CAWSQLPKETQYF.

This clonotype is labeled medium-sized. The chain has TRBV5-1 and TRBJ2-3, with a possible D match to TRBD1 (6 bases). Germline V CDR1 and CDR2: SGHRS, YFSETQ. V lost 0 bases to trimming and J lost 3 bases, with 8 bases between them. CDR3 length: 14 amino acids. The CDR3 sequence: CASSLARGTDTQYF. The DNA of the CDR3 is TGCGCCAGCAGCTTGGCCAGGGGAACAGATACGCAGTATTTT.

By frequency in the sample, this clonotype is medium-sized. The rearrangement joins TRBV5-4 to TRBJ2-3, with 12 bases that match TRBD2. Germline V lookup: CDR1 SGHNT, CDR2 YYREEE (reference sequence). This CDR3 has 14 residues. J was trimmed by 4 bases and V by 4 bases; bases with no gene match: 1. The CDR3 spells CASSRTSGADTQYF. The CDR3 DNA reads as TGTGCCAGCAGCCGGACTAGCGGGGCAGATACGCAGTATTTT.

This clonotype ranks as medium-sized (0.01 to 0.1%). This chain connects TRBV11-2 to TRBJ2-7, with D unresolved. CDR3 size: 12 residues. With 1 base removed from V and 5 bases from J, the gap between germline ends came to 6 bases. The germline V gene encodes CDR1 SGHAT and CDR2 FQNNGV. Written as DNA, the CDR3 is TGTGCCAGCAGCTTAGTCCGGGACGAGCAGTACTTC. Translating gives CASSLVRDEQYF.